Described below is a single T cell receptor (beta chain) sequence and its context. Its antigen is undetermined. The data derive from a study of cytomegalovirus exposure and HLA in healthy donors. Overall study context: A data release that came early held roughly 85 million unique TCRs from HLA-typed donors. Study results and caveats: Roughly even sequencing depth across donors was the assumption behind the presence/absence analyses. Later analysis suggested most CMV-associated TCR beta chains were HLA-restricted. According to a later analysis, donors in an Asian-associated ancestry cluster reportedly had fewer N-insertions than the roughly 670-donor mean.

V lost 1 base and J lost 3; bases outside the gene matches: 3. In germline, CDR1 is SEHNR, CDR2 FQNEAQ (reference sequence). The CDR3 runs 15 residues. PCR used 60 Vbeta primers and 13 Jbeta primers. The protocol was immunoSEQ multiplex PCR, while the TCRdb copy is restricted to in-frame clones and leaves out a portion. The sample lists fewer than 250,000 clones, 82% occurring once. This chain joins TRBV7-9 and TRBJ1-1, with TRBD1 matching over 9 bases. The clonotype was recovered from a middle-aged man in good health and CMV-seropositive. Material: PBMCs. In DNA form, the CDR3 reads TGTGCCAGCAGCTTAGAAGGGACAGGGTACACTGAAGCTTTCTTT. Amino acids: CASSLEGTGYTEAFF.